This T cell receptor (beta chain) was sequenced during a study of T cells after posttransplantation cyclophosphamide. The related graft donor's blood sample was taken on the day of bone marrow donation. At least ten counts were recorded for this clone. Trimming removed 2 bases from V and 5 bases from J; junction bases left unmatched: 7. Germline lookup yields CDR1 SGHTA and CDR2 FQGNSA. CDR3 length equals 15 residues. The data were produced by immunoSEQ multiplex PCR, yet TCRdb's version contains in-frame clones alone and is incomplete. The sample lists some 38,000 clones, none appearing once, the ten largest making up 2.5%.

The chain combines TRBV7-2 with TRBJ2-3; 7 nucleotides line up with TRBD1. This receptor was identified in a man in his fifties or sixties in good health, CMV-negative, and a related stem cell transplant donor. Sample: PBMCs. As DNA, the CDR3 is TGTGCCAGCAGCTTATTAAAGGGGGCCGGAGATACGCAGTATTTT. Its protein is CASSLLKGAGDTQYF. The variable domain in full, completed from reference TRBV7-2 and TRBJ2-3, reads GAGVSQSPSNKVTEKGKDVELRCDPISGHTALYWYRQSLGQGLEFLIYFQGNSAPDKSGLPSDRFSAERTGGSVSTLTIQRTQQEDSAVYLCASSLLKGAGDTQYFGPGTRLTVL.